This TCR beta chain was sequenced during a study of spatial heterogeneity in lung cancer. Time point meaning: sample taken at primary tumor resection. Researchers sequenced whole RNA taken from tumor, nontumor lung or frozen PBMC without sorting. Donors were roughly 70 untreated early-stage non-small cell lung cancer patients. The CDR3 has 16 residues. Germline loops: CDR1 MNHEY, CDR2 SVGAGI. V lost 2 bases to trimming and J lost 3 bases, with 13 bases between them. Unique molecular identifiers tagged every individual TCR cDNA molecule. MiXCR was run by TCRdb on the 5' RACE reads, yielding one entry per CDR3 protein. The sample lists tens of thousands of distinct CDR3 sequences, 10% to 15% occurring once. General study results and limits: Whereas they appeared in blood less at follow-up, ubiquitous expanded tumor TCRs appeared there more at resection.

Concerning this clonotype itself: Its antigen is not known.

This specimen consisted of PBMCs, obtained at surgery. The chain has TRBV6-5 and TRBJ1-4; a weak D match, TRBD1 (5 bases). The TCR sequence derives from a female donor with early-stage non-small cell lung cancer. This CDR3 reads CASSYDPAGANEKLFF. CDR3 DNA sequence: TGTGCCAGCAGTTACGACCCAGCGGGGGCTAATGAAAAACTGTTTTTT.